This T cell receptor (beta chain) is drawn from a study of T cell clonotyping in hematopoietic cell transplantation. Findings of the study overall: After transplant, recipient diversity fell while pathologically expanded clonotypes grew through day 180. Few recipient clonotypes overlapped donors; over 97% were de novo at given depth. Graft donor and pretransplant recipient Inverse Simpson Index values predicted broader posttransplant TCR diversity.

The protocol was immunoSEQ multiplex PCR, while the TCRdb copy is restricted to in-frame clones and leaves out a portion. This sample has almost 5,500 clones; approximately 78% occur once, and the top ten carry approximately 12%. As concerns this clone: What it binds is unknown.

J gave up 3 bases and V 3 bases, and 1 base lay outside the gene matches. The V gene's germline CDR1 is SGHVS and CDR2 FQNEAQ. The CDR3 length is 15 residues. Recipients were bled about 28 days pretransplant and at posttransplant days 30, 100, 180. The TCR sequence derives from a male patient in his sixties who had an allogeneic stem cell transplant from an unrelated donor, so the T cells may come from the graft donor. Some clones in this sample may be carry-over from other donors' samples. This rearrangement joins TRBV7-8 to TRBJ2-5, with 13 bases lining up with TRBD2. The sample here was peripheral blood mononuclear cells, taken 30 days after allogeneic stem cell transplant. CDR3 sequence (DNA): TGTGCCAGCAGCTTCACTAGCGGGGGGGAAGAGACCCAGTACTTC. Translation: CASSFTSGGEETQYF.